This TCR beta chain was sequenced during a study of blood T cell repertoires in COVID-19. Turning to the study itself: The samples span acute and convalescent COVID-19 from the United States, Italy and Spain. T cells, B-cell-depleted T cells, or PBMCs provided the cDNA or gDNA that served as material.

Germline lookup yields CDR1 SGHDN and CDR2 FVKESK. V was trimmed by 0 bases and J by 5 bases, leaving 11 bases between them. The CDR3 is 15 amino acids. Data came from immunoSEQ multiplex PCR; TCRdb stores just in-frame clones and leaves some out. The table shows approximately 230,000 clones, with roughly 90% occurring only once. The sequence came from a woman aged 35 to 49 who had recovered from COVID-19. The source material was peripheral blood. The chain links TRBV14 to TRBJ2-1, with D possibly being TRBD2 (7 bases). The CDR3 bases are TGTGCCAGCAGCCAAGAAAGGGGGGGCAACAATGAGCAGTTCTTC. Its translation: CASSQERGGNNEQFF.